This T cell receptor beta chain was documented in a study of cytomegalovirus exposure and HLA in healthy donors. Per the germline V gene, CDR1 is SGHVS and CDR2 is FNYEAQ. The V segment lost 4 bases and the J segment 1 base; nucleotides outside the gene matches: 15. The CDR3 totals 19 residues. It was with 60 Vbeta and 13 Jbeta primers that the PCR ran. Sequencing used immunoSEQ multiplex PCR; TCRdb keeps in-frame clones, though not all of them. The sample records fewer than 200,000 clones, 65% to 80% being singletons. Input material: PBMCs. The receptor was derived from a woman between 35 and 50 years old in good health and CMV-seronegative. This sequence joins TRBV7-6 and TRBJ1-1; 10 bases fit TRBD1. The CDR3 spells CASSYGTLRDRGSNTEAFF. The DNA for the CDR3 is TGTGCCAGCAGCTACGGGACCCTTCGGGACAGGGGATCGAACACTGAAGCTTTCTTT.